The clone carrying this T cell receptor (beta chain) came up once. Its antigen is as yet unknown. This record comes from a study of cytomegalovirus exposure and HLA in healthy donors. It was with 60 Vbeta and 13 Jbeta primers that the PCR ran. Method: immunoSEQ multiplex PCR; TCRdb's copy keeps in-frame clones and lacks some. The table lists about 180,000 clones, about three quarters of them singletons. Study results and limitations: In vitro work confirmed that a few CMV-associated chains recognize CMV antigens. A later analysis linked a missense DCLRE1C variant to TCR beta V- and J-gene trimming.

CDR1 and CDR2 from the germline V gene are LNHDA and SQIVND (reference sequence). This CDR3 is built from 15 residues. Losses at the gene ends were 6 bases for V and 5 bases for J; bases not matched to a gene: 9. Sequencing was carried out using PBMCs. The receptor was isolated from a middle-aged man in good health and CMV-seropositive. The rearrangement uses TRBV19 and TRBJ2-5; 10 nucleotides agree with TRBD2. This CDR3 is CASRGLALAVETQYF. Written as DNA, the CDR3 is TGTGCCAGTAGGGGACTAGCGCTCGCGGTGGAGACCCAGTACTTC.